The rows below give T cell receptor beta chains drawn from one sample of a study of cytotoxic CD8 clonotypes in ibrutinib-treated CLL. Measured with immunoSEQ multiplex PCR; TCRdb has only the in-frame clones, and not every one. The table includes about 130,000 clones, approximately 85% detected once. Sample: PBMCs, taken after 24 months of ibrutinib treatment. The source of these receptors is a human donor with chronic lymphocytic leukemia. CDR3s include the opening cysteine and the closing phenylalanine or tryptophan. D genes are given only for firm matches. Size tells how often a clone was seen (once, few, many) or the class of an expanded clone, and some rows leave it out.

clone_size d_call j_call v_call cdr3_nt cdr3_aa
. . TRBJ1-5 TRBV2 TGTGCCAGCTCACGGGAGGGGCCCAAAGGGCCCCAGCATTTT CASSREGPKGPQHF
. . TRBJ2-7 TRBV20-1 TGCAGTGCTAGAGTCTCCTACGAGCAGTACTTC CSARVSYEQYF
. . TRBJ2-5 TRBV4-2 TGTGCCAGCAGCCAAGATAGTACTAGAAAACAAGAGACCCAGTACTTC CASSQDSTRKQETQYF
. . TRBJ2-2 TRBV6-4 TGTGCCAGCAGTGACCTGCTGACCGGGGAGCTGTTTTTT CASSDLLTGELFF
. . TRBJ2-1 TRBV19 TGTGCCAGTAGTATAGGGTGGGGGAACGGTGAGCAGTTCTTC CASSIGWGNGEQFF
few . TRBJ1-2 TRBV28 TGTGCCAGCAGCTACGAGCGAGCTAACTATGGCTACACCTTC CASSYERANYGYTF
. TRBD1 TRBJ2-7 TRBV5-4 TGTGCCATAGCAGGGGGTTTAAGGAACGAGCAGTACTTC CAIAGGLRNEQYF
. TRBD1 TRBJ2-7 TRBV7-2 TGTGCCAGCAGCTTACTTCAAGGACAGGGGGGGTACGAGCAGTACTTC CASSLLQGQGGYEQYF
. TRBD1 TRBJ1-3 TRBV10-3 TGTGCCATCAGTGAGTCTCGGACAGGGTCTGGAAACACCATATATTTT CAISESRTGSGNTIYF
once TRBD1 TRBJ2-3 TRBV18 TGTGCCATCACCCAAACACCGGGACAGTCGGATACGCAGTATTTT CAITQTPGQSDTQYF
. . TRBJ1-3 TRBV27 TGTGCCAGCCGTTCTGCAGGGAAGACTTCGGGAAACACCATATATTTT CASRSAGKTSGNTIYF
once TRBD1 TRBJ1-5 TRBV6-5 TGTGCCAGCAGAATAGACAGGGTCAGCAATCAGCCCCAGCATTTT CASRIDRVSNQPQHF
. . TRBJ1-4 TRBV28 TGTGCCAGCAGACAGGGACTTGGGGAAAAACTGTTTTTT CASRQGLGEKLFF
. . TRBJ2-5 TRBV29-1 TGCAGCGGGGCGAGAGAGACCCAGTACTTC CSGARETQYF
. TRBD1 TRBJ1-1 TRBV7-3 TGTGCCAGCAGCTTAGGGGACAGAGTCGGTACTGAAGCTTTCTTT CASSLGDRVGTEAFF
. . TRBJ2-5 TRBV5-1 TGCGCCAGCAGCTTTGGACTAAGGATTCAGGAGACCCAGTACTTC CASSFGLRIQETQYF
once . TRBJ2-1 TRBV19 TGTGCCAGTAGTTGGAGCAGGTACAATGAGCAGTTCTTC CASSWSRYNEQFF
medium-sized TRBD2 TRBJ2-1 TRBV9 TGTGCCAGCAGCGTAGCGGGGACTAGCGCCGATGAGCAGTTCTTC CASSVAGTSADEQFF
. . TRBJ2-2 TRBV23-1 TGCGCCAGCAGTCAAGTCTATTCGGCGAACACCGGGGAGCTGTTTTTT CASSQVYSANTGELFF
few TRBD1 TRBJ1-1 TRBV27 TGTGCCAGCAGTCCGCAGGGGGCGCGAGGCACTGAAGCTTTCTTT CASSPQGARGTEAFF
. . TRBJ2-2 TRBV7-3 TGTGCCAGCAGCTTAACACCCCAGGGGGAGCTGTTTTTT CASSLTPQGELFF
. . TRBJ1-2 TRBV1 TGCACCAGCATGGGGGAGGTTTGCCCTCGGCCTAACTATGGCTACACCTTC CTSMGEVCPRPNYGYTF
few TRBD1 TRBJ2-3 TRBV10-3 TGTGCCATCAATCGACAGGGTCTGGGAGATACGCAGTATTTT CAINRQGLGDTQYF
. . TRBJ2-1 TRBV7-9 TGTGCCAGCAGCCCGGACTACCTAGACGGGTTCTTC CASSPDYLDGFF
once TRBD2 TRBJ2-1 TRBV6-5 TGTGCCAGCACCCGGACTAGCGGAATCCAGGGTGAGCAGTTCTTC CASTRTSGIQGEQFF
. . TRBJ1-1 TRBV4-1 TGCGCCAGCAGCCAAGGGAGGGTGGGGGGCACTGAAGCTTTCTTT CASSQGRVGGTEAFF
. . TRBJ1-1 TRBV4-1 TGCGCCAGCAGCCAAGACAGGGGGAACACTGAAGCTTTCTTT CASSQDRGNTEAFF
once . TRBJ2-5 TRBV2 TGTGCCAACTCAAGGGGCAGCATACAAGAGACCCAGTACTTC CANSRGSIQETQYF
once . TRBJ2-7 TRBV21-1 TGTGCCAGCAGCTTAAATTACTACGAGCAGTACTTC CASSLNYYEQYF
. . TRBJ1-2 TRBV27 TGTGCCAGCAGTTTATCGCCAGGGTTGGGCTATGGCTACACCTTC CASSLSPGLGYGYTF
. TRBD2 TRBJ2-3 TRBV7-3 TGTGCCAGCAGCCCGGGGACTACTCCTAGCACAGATACGCAGTATTTT CASSPGTTPSTDTQYF
. TRBD1 TRBJ1-2 TRBV2 TGTGCCAGCAGTGAGTTACAGGGGAGATTCGGCTACACCTTC CASSELQGRFGYTF
few TRBD2 TRBJ2-7 TRBV7-9 TGTGCCAGCAGCTCTCCCTCCCGACTAGCGGTAGACTACGAGCAGTACTTC CASSSPSRLAVDYEQYF
. . TRBJ2-7 TRBV30 TGTGCCTGTGGGAATAGTAACTACGAGCAGTACTTC CACGNSNYEQYF
. . TRBJ2-4 TRBV15 TGTGCCACCAGCAGAGGAGTATATGGGAACATTCAGTACTTC CATSRGVYGNIQYF
medium-sized . TRBJ1-1 TRBV20-1 TGCAGTGCTGACAGCCACACTGAAGCTTTCTTT CSADSHTEAFF
. TRBD1 TRBJ1-1 TRBV7-2 TGTGCCAGCAGCCCAAGGGACAGCAACACTGAAGCTTTCTTT CASSPRDSNTEAFF